This entry describes one T cell receptor (beta chain). Its antigen specificity is not known. Base quality data are lacking; no much larger clone is found one base away. The cohort was made up of 666 healthy bone marrow donors. At the time of sampling, every cohort member was nominally healthy, though immune exposures that went unrecorded were likely present. The donor tested CMV seronegative and was one of the 352 seronegative cohort members. A peripheral blood sample was provided by each donor, and peripheral blood mononuclear cells were used for TCR beta sequencing. Genomic DNA extraction from the blood cell samples was performed with the Qiagen DNeasy Blood Extraction Kit. Preparation of the library involved the immunoSEQ multiplex PCR assay. The multiplex PCR relied on a mix of 60 forward primers for TCR Vbeta segments and 13 reverse primers for TCR Jbeta segments. Amplification of the CDR3 region of rearranged TCR beta genes was performed with a multiplex PCR assay on genomic DNA. Amplified TCR beta libraries were sequenced as 87-base-pair reads on the Illumina HiSeq System. Regarding the original processing steps: In a later analysis, 70 million to 95 million unique TCR beta chains were counted across the 500 to 850 repertoires, and around 10 million of these chains were shared by at least two donors. Raw reads were error-corrected and collapsed into unique sequences with a nearest-neighbor algorithm that merged closely related sequences to remove PCR and sequencing errors. To assign V, D and J gene segments, CDR3 sequences were aligned to IMGT reference sequences. For a sequence to be retained, at least a six-nucleotide match to both a V gene segment and a J gene segment was required. A rearrangement was called productive if the CDR3 had no stop codons and remained in frame with V and J, and every other rearrangement was called non-productive. CDR3 was defined according to IMGT convention as the region running from the second conserved V-encoded cysteine to the conserved J-encoded phenylalanine. The earlier analysis of 500 to 650 of the donors excluded any sequence lacking an unambiguous match to a single V gene segment. An earlier analysis of 450 to 650 of the donors called V segments functional above 56.7% productive rearrangements and segregating when the between-donor standard deviation exceeded 5%. A statistical classification framework was built to diagnose cytomegalovirus status from the catalog of TCR beta chain sequences. A later analysis assigned V and J genes by comparing TCR nucleotide sequences with IMGT/GENE-DB human TR gene sequences. Using the TCRdist pipeline, a later analysis assigned CDR3 sequences along with most-parsimonious VDJ recombination scenarios. A later analysis defined each TCR beta chain by its CDR3 amino acid sequence plus V-gene family, and excluded reads lacking a unique V-gene family. As a way to deal with suspected cross-contamination and a sequencing artifact, a later analysis dropped more than 500 nucleotide sequences that were highly shared and had low generation probability. For each public chain, a later analysis derived a clonal expansion index from normalized ranks of inferred template counts within each repertoire. A later analysis computed generation probabilities with a VDJ recombination model fitted to out-of-frame rearrangements, and checked the results against IGoR. Hypergeometric tests were used in a later analysis to score TCR-TCR, TCR-HLA and TCR-CMV co-occurrence, with a repertoire-size bias correction applied to the TCR pairs. In a later analysis, false discovery rates were estimated by permuting HLA or CMV assignments 20 times. A later analysis grouped co-occurring TCRs with DBSCAN, adding TCRdist sequence similarity when clustering within HLA-allele-positive subsets. For co-occurrence clustering, repertoires with fewer than 30,000 or more than 120,000 public chains were excluded, along with four or five repertoires with anomalous nucleotide sharing. TCRdb holds this immuneACCESS table with in-frame rearrangements only. Some clones are missing; in checked studies, unresolved V genes explain under half, and the rest has no known cause. D and trimming come from the DNA, and the V and J calls and clone size come from that table. The sample data list roughly 180,000 clones, and about four fifths of these were observed just once. The ten largest clones add up to under 5% of the sample.

These data come from a study of cytomegalovirus exposure and HLA in healthy donors (dated by TCRdb to the late 2010s). Study-level background: In an earlier analysis of fewer than 750 of the donors, approximately 300 Gb of sequence data and 117 million unique TCR beta sequences from about 179 million T cells were reported. Approximately 330 gigabases of sequencing data and tens of millions of unique TCR sequences made up an early release that covered 500 to 650 HLA-typed donors. The number of typed donors differed by locus: about 620-630 for A, B, C, DRB1 and DQB1; 500 to 550 for DQA1; 606 for DPA1; and about 450 for DPB1. All discovery cohort repertoires had been generated on a single sequencing platform. Among the approximately 400 genotyped donors, around 81% belonged to the genetic ancestry cluster associated with self-reported Caucasian donors. Across 300 to 500 genotyped donors of the cohort, an average of approximately 220,000 unique TCR beta nucleotide sequences per donor were sequenced, and 15% to 20% of those sequences were non-productive. The study was designed to test whether signatures of past pathogen exposure could be identified by cataloging public T cell receptors. In the later analysis, no new phenotypic data were used to find candidate immune exposures; instead, reliance was placed on TCR beta sequences and their occurrence across donors. Using immunosequencing, the study profiled T cell repertoires from 500 to 800 subjects and related those repertoires to cytomegalovirus serostatus. Alongside the repertoire data, information on donor age, sex, ethnicity and CMV serostatus was compiled. Both class I and class II loci were covered by HLA typing, at four-digit resolution. In a later genetic analysis, genome-wide SNP genotypes for about 65% of the roughly 700 donors were used, and that subset was treated as a discovery cohort. To predict cytomegalovirus infection status, the study brought together high-throughput TCR immunosequencing, statistical association of individual TCRs with disease status, and machine learning. Along with the approximately 700-subject first cohort, a separate validation cohort of over a hundred different subjects was used. An earlier analysis of approximately 640 of the donors applied high-throughput TCR beta sequencing to assess whether each TCR beta V gene segment acted as functional or pseudogenic. A later analysis re-analyzed previously published TCR beta repertoires from roughly 690 donors and added high-resolution HLA genotyping to study TCR occurrence patterns. Roughly five DR-DQ haplotypes were handled as single units for association and clustering because linkage in the cohort was strong.

The full study reports these points: Compared with the roughly 700-donor mean, donors in an Asian-associated ancestry cluster had fewer N-insertions in productive TCRs, according to a later genetic analysis. A later analysis found that TCR association rates varied across HLA loci, with DRB1 alleles showing the most associated TCRs and HLA-C alleles the fewest. The classifier was reported to diagnose cytomegalovirus status with high specificity and sensitivity in both the original and validation cohorts. A group of highly shared sequence variants was considered likely to be a technical artifact of the sequencing pipeline. The presence/absence analyses assumed that sequencing depth was roughly uniform across donors, and that assumption may not be true. A total of fewer than 200 TCR beta chains were listed by the study as associated with cytomegalovirus. In an earlier analysis of several hundred of the donors, most TCR beta V segments were observed in productive rearrangements about 87% or about 30% of the time, broadly matching IMGT annotations. According to a later analysis, parvovirus B19, influenza, CMV and Epstein-Barr virus appeared linked to several top co-occurrence clusters. A few of the identified cytomegalovirus-associated TCR beta chains were confirmed in vitro to be specific for cytomegalovirus antigens. Correlated functional status among segregating V segments might reflect linkage disequilibrium, but an unknown experimental factor could not be ruled out. Most TCR sequences were seen in very few donors, while some public TCRs were found in many individuals. At a false discovery rate of 0.05, a later analysis linked around 17,000 TCR beta sequences to specific HLA alleles. In a later genetic analysis, a missense DCLRE1C variant was associated with V-gene and J-gene trimming of TCR beta chains, and the association was replicated in an independent cohort. Because HLA typing was unavailable for some donors at each locus, only the typed subset was used in association tests. A later analysis found that HLA-associated TCR beta chains were more clonally expanded and had lower generation probabilities than equally common non-associated chains. Because counts were too low, under 20 rarely observed V segments, including chromosome 9 orphons, were left out of the earlier analysis of approximately 500 of the donors. The only immune exposure information available for the cohort was CMV serostatus. A further reported finding was that TCR beta sequences accurately predicted the HLA-A and HLA-B alleles for most subjects in the first cohort. According to the authors, the approach could potentially be generalized to other disease states and immunological phenotypes. Only TCR beta chains were sequenced in this cohort, and the absence of alpha or paired-chain data limited detectable features. In a later analysis, most CMV-associated TCR beta chains were found to appear HLA-restricted, with HLA associations seemingly driven largely by CMV exposure. When HLA alleles, especially DR and DQ, strongly co-occurred, TCR associations were difficult to assign to individual alleles. Some IMGT-functional V segments, including TRBV6-2 and TRBV6-3, could not be distinguished by the 87-base-pair reads and were therefore excluded.

V is cut by 5 bases and J by 2 bases, and the space between the germline ends is 10 bases. The germline V gene supplies CDR1 SGHAT and CDR2 FQNNGV. The CDR3 has 13 amino acids, counting the end cysteine and phenylalanine. Only the CDR3 portion is preserved as DNA: 39 bases, with reading frame beginning at the first base. The sequenced material came from PBMCs. The receptor chain draws on TRBV11-2 and TRBJ2-7; matching of 6 bases hints at TRBD2 as the D gene. The TCR comes from a man between 18 and 35 years old in good health and CMV-seronegative. CDR3 region: CASSSGSAYEQYF. The DNA sequence reads TGTGCCAGCAGCAGCGGGTCTGCCTACGAGCAGTACTTC.